These 32 T cell receptor beta chains were sequenced from one sample in a study of cytomegalovirus exposure and HLA in healthy donors. PCR amplification relied on 60 Vbeta primers (plus 13 Jbeta primers). Measured with immunoSEQ multiplex PCR; TCRdb has only the in-frame clones, and not every one. This sample's table reports about 60,000 clones. Sample: PBMCs. The receptors were sampled from a man aged 45 to 65 in good health and CMV-seropositive.

V usage is TRBV4-3 and J usage is TRBJ2-3, with a tentative D call TRBD1 (5 bases). The CDR3 loop spans 15 amino acids. In germline, CDR1 is LGHNA, CDR2 YSLEER. V was shortened by 3 bases and J by 6 bases, with 16 bases between the two germline ends. The CDR3 region has the DNA TGCGCCAGCAGCCACCCCCAGGGAAATATGGATACGCAGTATTTT. Residues: CASSHPQGNMDTQYF.

The chain is built from TRBV15 and TRBJ2-7, with a tentative D call TRBD2 (5 bases). V was trimmed by 0 bases and J by 0 bases, leaving 18 bases between them. The germline V gene has CDR1 LNHNV and CDR2 YYDKDF (reference sequence). This CDR3 is built from 18 residues. This chain's CDR3 is CATSRDNPSGANSYEQYF. DNA of the CDR3: TGTGCCACCAGCAGAGATAATCCGAGCGGCGCGAACTCCTACGAGCAGTACTTC.

The chain links TRBV7-9 to TRBJ1-5; possibly TRBD1 for D (5 bases). In germline, CDR1 is SEHNR, CDR2 FQNEAQ (reference sequence). V lost 6 bases and J lost 10, with 16 bases in between. The CDR3 is made up of 13 amino acids. Here the CDR3 reads CASSQGSGLPQHF. The CDR3, as DNA: TGTGCCAGCAGTCAGGGATCTGGTTTACCCCAGCATTTT.

V gene TRBV2 combines with J gene TRBJ1-5; D gene ambiguous. The CDR3 spans 12 residues. The V end lost 2 bases, the J end lost 6 bases, and 5 bases lay between the germline ends. The V gene's germline CDR1 is SNHLY and CDR2 FYNNEI. CDR3: CASSESPQPQHF. The CDR3 coding sequence is TGTGCCAGCAGTGAAAGCCCTCAGCCCCAGCATTTT.

The V gene is TRBV9, the J gene TRBJ1-1, with 7 nucleotides matching TRBD1. Looked up from germline, CDR1 is SGDLS and CDR2 is YYNGEE. The V gene end was trimmed by 5 bases and the J gene end by 5 bases; junction bases not matched to a gene: 9. This CDR3 region has 14 residues. In DNA form, the CDR3 reads TGTGCCAGCAGTAGGGGGCAGGTGTGGACTGAAGCTTTCTTT. Amino acids: CASSRGQVWTEAFF.

The chain recombines TRBV19 with TRBJ2-3; D is perhaps TRBD1 (6 bases). V lost 9 bases to trimming and J lost 6 bases, with 22 bases between them. In germline, CDR1 is LNHDA, CDR2 SQIVND (reference sequence). The CDR3 covers 15 residues. The CDR3: CASRLGQTFRDTQYF. The CDR3, as DNA: TGTGCCAGCCGTCTCGGACAGACATTTAGGGATACGCAGTATTTT.

The chain is built from TRBV7-9 and TRBJ2-6; 8 nucleotides line up with TRBD2. Germline-derived CDR1 and CDR2 are SEHNR and FQNEAQ (reference sequence). The CDR3 has 16 residues. With 7 bases clipped from V and 0 bases from J, the junction kept 5 bases outside the gene matches. The chain's CDR3 is CASTPGGGSGANVLTF. In DNA form, the CDR3 reads TGTGCCAGCACCCCGGGGGGGGGCTCTGGGGCCAACGTCCTGACTTTC.

This chain connects TRBV18 to TRBJ1-3, with a tentative D call TRBD1 (5 bases). CDR1 KGHSH and CDR2 LQKENI come from the germline V gene. The CDR3 is 19 amino acids. V lost 3 bases, J lost 0 bases, and 21 bases lay in between. For the CDR3, the DNA is TGTGCCAGCTCACCGACCCCTACCGGGGGGGATGACTCTGGAAACACCATATATTTT. Its protein product is CASSPTPTGGDDSGNTIYF.

The genes are TRBV9 and TRBJ2-5; 13 bases map to TRBD2. V dropped 0 bases and J dropped 0; count of bases not matched to a gene: 8. The CDR3 covers 19 residues. Germline lookup yields CDR1 SGDLS and CDR2 YYNGEE. CDR3 residues: CASSVGIGTSGMYQETQYF. The CDR3 DNA is TGTGCCAGCAGCGTAGGGATTGGGACTAGCGGGATGTACCAAGAGACCCAGTACTTC.

The V call is TRBV27, the J call TRBJ2-7; 10 bases fit TRBD2. V trimming: 0 bases; J trimming: 2 bases; junction bases outside the gene matches: 1. The germline gives CDR1 MNHEY, CDR2 SMNVEV (reference sequence). The CDR3 is 15 residues long. The CDR3 loop is CASSLSLAGAYEQYF. CDR3 sequence (DNA): TGTGCCAGCAGTTTATCGCTAGCGGGGGCCTACGAGCAGTACTTC.

J is TRBJ1-2 and V is TRBV5-1; D gene ambiguous. The germline CDR1 and CDR2 sequences are SGHRS and YFSETQ. The V gene lost 0 bases and the J gene lost 4 bases, with 10 bases spanning the gap. The length of the CDR3 is 14 residues. The CDR3 protein is CASSLDEGFYGYTF. CDR3 DNA: TGCGCCAGCAGCTTGGATGAGGGATTCTATGGCTACACCTTC.

V usage is TRBV5-1 and J usage is TRBJ1-4; the D is unclear. CDR1 and CDR2 from the germline V gene are SGHRS and YFSETQ. The CDR3 runs 12 residues. V lost 5 bases, J lost 2 bases, and 4 bases lay in between. This CDR3 reads CASRATNEKLFF. The CDR3, as DNA: TGCGCCAGCAGGGCCACTAATGAAAAACTGTTTTTT.

The J gene is TRBJ1-3, the V gene TRBV30, with a tentative D call TRBD1 (6 bases). V was cut by 0 bases and J by 3 bases, with 12 bases left in between. Looked up from germline, CDR1 is GTSNPN and CDR2 is SVGIG (reference sequence). This CDR3 is 15 amino acids long. The CDR3 coding sequence is TGTGCCTGGAGTGTACGCGGGGGCCTTGGAAACACCATATATTTT. Amino acid sequence: CAWSVRGGLGNTIYF.

The chain recombines TRBV7-2 with TRBJ2-7; possibly TRBD1 for D (6 bases). The CDR3 runs 12 residues. The V and J ends lost 5 bases and 6 bases respectively, with 11 bases between them. Germline V gene lookup returns CDR1 SGHTA and CDR2 FQGNSA. CDR3 coding DNA: TGTGCCAGCAGCCTCACAGGGACCGAGCAGTACTTC. It codes for CASSLTGTEQYF.

This chain uses TRBV4-2 with TRBJ1-1; 11 nucleotides align to TRBD1. The germline V gene encodes CDR1 LGHNA and CDR2 YNFKEQ. V was clipped by 1 base and J by 6 bases; unmatched bases: 4. The CDR3 has 15 residues. CDR3 sequence: CASSQAGTGGSEAFF. CDR3 nucleotides: TGTGCCAGCAGCCAAGCCGGGACAGGGGGGTCTGAAGCTTTCTTT.

V and J are TRBV6-5 and TRBJ2-7; 8 bases are shared with TRBD2. V was pared by 10 bases and J by 7 bases, with 15 bases of the junction left unmatched. Germline V gene sequence: CDR1 MNHEY, CDR2 SVGAGI. The CDR3 runs 14 residues. The CDR3 is CATSRSGGAMEQYF. DNA of the CDR3: TGTGCCACCTCCCGGTCCGGGGGGGCGATGGAGCAGTACTTC.

The chain has TRBV9 and TRBJ2-5; 8 nucleotides line up with TRBD1. Germline V CDR1 and CDR2: SGDLS, YYNGEE. V trimming: 4 bases; J trimming: 1 base; junction bases outside the gene matches: 6. CDR3 length equals 15 residues. This chain's CDR3 is CASSTHGQGQETQYF. Written as DNA, the CDR3 is TGTGCCAGCAGCACCCACGGACAGGGCCAAGAGACCCAGTACTTC. Full variable domain (missing parts from reference TRBV9 and TRBJ2-5): DSGVTQTPKHLITATGQRVTLRCSPRSGDLSVYWYQQSLDQGLQFLIQYYNGEERAKGNILERFSAQQFPDLHSELNLSSLELGDSALYFCASSTHGQGQETQYFGPGTRLLVL.

The chain recombines TRBV5-6 with TRBJ1-1; D unclear. V gave up 4 bases and J gave up 4 bases, with 17 bases separating them. Germline values: CDR1 SGHDT, CDR2 YYEEEE. The CDR3 is made up of 15 amino acids. The DNA of the CDR3 is TGTGCCAGCAGCGACCCTGGAGGGCGCGGCACTGAAGCTTTCTTT. It is translated as CASSDPGGRGTEAFF.

The chain couples TRBV28 to TRBJ2-3, with 8 bases lining up with TRBD1. V shed 7 bases, J shed 0 bases, and the junction held 3 bases outside the gene matches. Germline V gene data show CDR1 as MDHEN and CDR2 as SYDVKM. The CDR3 is made up of 14 amino acids. CDR3 DNA sequence: TGTGCCAGCACCCGGGACAGGAGCACAGATACGCAGTATTTT. This codes for CASTRDRSTDTQYF.

The V and J genes are TRBV5-1 and TRBJ2-1; 8 bases are shared with TRBD1. The germline CDR1 and CDR2 sequences are SGHRS and YFSETQ. J lost 5 bases, V lost 1 base, and 8 bases had no gene match. This CDR3 is built from 16 residues. CDR3 amino acids: CASSLRGDRPDNEQFF. DNA of the CDR3: TGCGCCAGCAGCTTGAGGGGGGACAGGCCGGACAATGAGCAGTTCTTC.

The CDR3 DNA reads TGTGCCAGCAGTGATGGGACAGGGGTCTCACGGGCTTTCTTT. As protein: CASSDGTGVSRAFF. The chain recombines TRBV2 with TRBJ1-1; 10 bases line up with TRBD1. Trimming took 3 bases from V and 11 from J; bases not matched to a gene: 9. Germline V CDR1 and CDR2: SNHLY, FYNNEI. The CDR3 totals 14 residues. Supplemented by reference TRBV2 and TRBJ1-1, the full variable domain reads EPEVTQTPSHQVTQMGQEVILRCVPISNHLYFYWYRQILGQKVEFLVSFYNNEISEKSEIFDDQFSVERPDGSNFTLKIRSTKLEDSAMYFCASSDGTGVSRAFFGQGTRLTVV.

The chain joins TRBV28 to TRBJ1-1; TRBD1 is a possible D gene (6 bases). The V and J ends lost 8 bases and 5 bases respectively, with 15 bases between them. Germline V CDR1 and CDR2: MDHEN, SYDVKM. The CDR3 totals 13 residues. CDR3 region: CASWAGARTEAFF. Written as DNA, the CDR3 is TGTGCCAGCTGGGCGGGGGCGCGGACTGAAGCTTTCTTT. The variable domain in full, with the rest retrieved from reference TRBV28 and TRBJ1-1, is DVKVTQSSRYLVKRTGEKVFLECVQDMDHENMFWYRQDPGLGLRLIYFSYDVKMKEKGDIPEGYSVSREKKERFSLILESASTNQTSMYLCASWAGARTEAFFGQGTRLTVV.

This chain links TRBV4-1 with TRBJ2-7; 11 positions match TRBD1. This CDR3 contains 15 residues. After removal of 2 bases from V and 3 bases from J, the junction contained 3 bases not matched to a gene. Germline CDR1 and CDR2: MGHRA and YSYEKL. Here the CDR3 DNA reads TGCGCCAGCAGCCAACCGGGACAGGGGGACTACGAGCAGTACTTC. Translation: CASSQPGQGDYEQYF.

V and J are TRBV7-3 and TRBJ2-7; D is possibly TRBD1 (6 bases). Germline-derived CDR1 and CDR2 are SGHTA and FQGTGA. V was trimmed by 5 bases and J by 6 bases, leaving 17 bases between them. This CDR3 is built from 14 residues. CDR3 sequence: CASSPTDRPSEQYF. The CDR3 coding sequence is TGTGCCAGCAGCCCTACTGACAGGCCCAGCGAGCAGTACTTC.

The rearrangement joins TRBV29-1 to TRBJ2-5; 12 bases map to TRBD2. Gene TRBJ2-7 matches the end of the DNA better, so the J call may be wrong. The CDR3 consists of 14 residues. Per germline, CDR1 SQVTM and CDR2 ANQGSEA. The DNA for the CDR3 is TGCAGCGTTGAGTCTAGCGGGGGGGGCTACGAGCAGTACTTC. The encoded protein is CSVESSGGGYEQYF.

This chain joins TRBV4-1 and TRBJ1-2, with D tentatively TRBD1 (6 bases). V gave up 0 bases and J gave up 8 bases, with 13 bases separating them. The CDR3 has 14 residues. Germline V gives CDR1 MGHRA, CDR2 YSYEKL. In DNA, the CDR3 is TGCGCCAGCAGCCAAGATAGGGGGATGGAGGGCTACACCTTC. Its protein product is CASSQDRGMEGYTF.

The genes are TRBV4-3 and TRBJ2-6, with D possibly being TRBD1 (5 bases). Trimming stripped 0 bases from V and 0 bases from J, with 15 bases between. The germline CDR1 and CDR2 sequences are LGHNA and YSLEER. The CDR3 has 19 residues. In DNA form, the CDR3 reads TGCGCCAGCAGCCAAGAAGTGGGCAGGGTCGTCTCTGGGGCCAACGTCCTGACTTTC. Translated: CASSQEVGRVVSGANVLTF.

The chain uses TRBV18 and TRBJ2-5; 10 bases match TRBD2. This CDR3 region has 15 residues. Germline V gene lookup returns CDR1 KGHSH and CDR2 LQKENI. V lost 3 bases, J lost 6 bases, and 7 bases stayed unmatched. The CDR3 nucleotides are TGTGCCAGCTCACCCCCTAGCGGGAGTACGAAGACCCAGTACTTC. Translation gives CASSPPSGSTKTQYF.

The V call is TRBV5-1, the J call TRBJ2-7, with D possibly matching TRBD2 (7 bases). This CDR3 region has 15 residues. Trimming cost V 0 bases and J 0 bases, with 10 bases left between them. Germline loops: CDR1 SGHRS, CDR2 YFSETQ. The chain's CDR3 is CASSLAAGASYEQYF. The CDR3 DNA sequence: TGCGCCAGCAGCTTGGCTGCGGGGGCCTCCTACGAGCAGTACTTC.

The V call is TRBV30, the J call TRBJ1-5; TRBD1 aligns across 10 bases. CDR1 and CDR2 (germline): GTSNPN, SVGIG (reference sequence). V lost 1 base to trimming and J lost 2 bases; unmatched junction nucleotides: 2. The CDR3 runs to 15 residues. The CDR3 protein is CAWSAGQGGNQPQHF. The CDR3 DNA sequence: TGTGCCTGGAGTGCTGGACAGGGGGGCAATCAGCCCCAGCATTTT.

V is TRBV4-1 and J is TRBJ1-1, with TRBD1 matching 7 bases. V lost 1 base to trimming and J lost 7 bases; unmatched junction nucleotides: 6. The CDR3 has 14 amino acids. Per germline, CDR1 MGHRA and CDR2 YSYEKL. CDR3 in amino acids: CASSQVDRDGEAFF. In nucleotides, the CDR3 is TGCGCCAGCAGCCAAGTTGACAGGGACGGTGAAGCTTTCTTT.

V is TRBV11-1 and J is TRBJ2-5; D is uncertain. Per germline, CDR1 SGHAT and CDR2 FQDESV (reference sequence). The V gene lost 4 bases and the J gene lost 4 bases, with 4 bases spanning the gap. This CDR3 is built from 11 residues. The CDR3 DNA sequence: TGTGCCAGCAGCTCCCTAGAGACCCAGTACTTC. Protein product: CASSSLETQYF.